This T cell receptor beta chain was profiled in a study of blood T cell repertoires in COVID-19. Assay: immunoSEQ multiplex PCR; the TCRdb copy retains only in-frame clones and omits some. The table shows over 140,000 clones, with over 60% occurring only once. Each participant's cohort was designated according to participant-reported clinical history. Symptom resolution, clearance, or two negative PCRs marked the recovered donors of Cohort 3. The receptor was isolated from a woman aged 45-65 years who had recovered from COVID-19. Sequences were obtained from PBMCs or T cells enriched from blood (not recorded which).

The DNA of the CDR3 is TGTGCCAGCTCACCACCTACAGCCTCCTACGAGCAGTACTTC. Protein sequence: CASSPPTASYEQYF. This chain joins TRBV18 and TRBJ2-7; D gene unclear. Deletions cut 0 bases from V and 0 bases from J, with 6 bases between. This CDR3 contains 14 residues. In germline, CDR1 is KGHSH, CDR2 LQKENI.